This record covers a single TCR beta chain. Its antigen is still unknown. This sample was included in a study of cytomegalovirus exposure and HLA in healthy donors. Broader study findings: The likely explanation for a cluster of highly shared sequence variants was sequencing artifact. An analysis was carried out later, and it reportedly showed fewer N-insertions in an Asian-associated ancestry cluster than the roughly 700-donor mean. The investigators catalogued 150 to 200 TCR beta chains as cytomegalovirus-associated. Trimming of TCR beta V- and J-genes showed a link, identified in a later analysis, to a missense DCLRE1C variant.

The PCR contained 60 Vbeta and 13 Jbeta primers. Measured with immunoSEQ multiplex PCR; TCRdb has only the in-frame clones, and not every one. The table records under 150,000 clones, more than 70% of them present only once. This CDR3 spans 12 amino acids. The junction had 4 bases not matched to a gene; V was cut back by 4 bases and J by 5 bases. The germline V gene has CDR1 SQVTM and CDR2 ANQGSEA. The V and J genes are TRBV29-1 and TRBJ2-7, with 8 bases lining up with TRBD1. The sequence was collected from a woman aged 40 to 50 in good health and CMV-seronegative. Sample: PBMCs. In DNA, the CDR3 is TGCAGCGTTGTCAGGGGGCGAGACGAGCAGTACTTC. The encoded protein is CSVVRGRDEQYF.